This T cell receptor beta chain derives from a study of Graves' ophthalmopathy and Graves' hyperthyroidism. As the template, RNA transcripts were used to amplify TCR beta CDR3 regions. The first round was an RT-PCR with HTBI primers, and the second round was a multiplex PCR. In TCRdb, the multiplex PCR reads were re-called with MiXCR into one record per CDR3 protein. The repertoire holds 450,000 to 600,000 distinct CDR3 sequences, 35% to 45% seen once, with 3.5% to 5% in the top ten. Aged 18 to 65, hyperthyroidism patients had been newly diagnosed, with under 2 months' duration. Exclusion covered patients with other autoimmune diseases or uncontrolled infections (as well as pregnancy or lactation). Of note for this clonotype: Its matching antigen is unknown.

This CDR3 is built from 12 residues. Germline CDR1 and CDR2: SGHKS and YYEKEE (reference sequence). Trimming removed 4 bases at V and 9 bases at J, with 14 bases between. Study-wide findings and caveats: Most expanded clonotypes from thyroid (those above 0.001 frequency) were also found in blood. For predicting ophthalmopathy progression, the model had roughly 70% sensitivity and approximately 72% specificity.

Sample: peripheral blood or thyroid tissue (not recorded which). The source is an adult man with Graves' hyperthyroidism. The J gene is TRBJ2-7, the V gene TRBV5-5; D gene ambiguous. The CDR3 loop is CASSAVPPGQYF. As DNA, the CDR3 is TGTGCCAGCAGCGCGGTTCCGCCTGGGCAGTACTTC.